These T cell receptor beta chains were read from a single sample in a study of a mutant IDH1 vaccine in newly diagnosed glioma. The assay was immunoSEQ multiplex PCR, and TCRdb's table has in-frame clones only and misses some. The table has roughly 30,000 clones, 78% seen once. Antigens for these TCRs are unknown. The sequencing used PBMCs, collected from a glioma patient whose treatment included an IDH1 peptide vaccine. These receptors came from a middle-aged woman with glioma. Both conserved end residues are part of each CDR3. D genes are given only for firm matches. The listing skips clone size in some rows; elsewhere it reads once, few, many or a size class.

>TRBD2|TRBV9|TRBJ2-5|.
TGTGCCAGCAGCGTAGGTCCAGCGGGGGGCCCCCGAGGGTCGAGGCAAGAGACCCAGTACTTC
CASSVGPAGGPRGSRQETQYF
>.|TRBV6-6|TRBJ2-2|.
TGTGCCAGCATAGGGGCGAACACCGGGGAGCTGTTTTTT
CASIGANTGELFF
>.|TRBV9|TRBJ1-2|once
TGTGCCAGCAGCGTGGGGAGGGGTGGCTATGGCTACACCTTC
CASSVGRGGYGYTF
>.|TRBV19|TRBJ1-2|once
TGTGCCAGTATCGCGGGGGGCAAGTTTACCGACTATGGCTACACCTTC
CASIAGGKFTDYGYTF
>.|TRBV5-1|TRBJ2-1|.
TGCGCCAGCAGCATTGGACAAACCAATGAGCAGTTCTTC
CASSIGQTNEQFF
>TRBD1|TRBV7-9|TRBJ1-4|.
TGTGCCAGCAGCCCAAGGACAGGGGGGAATGAAAAACTGTTTTTT
CASSPRTGGNEKLFF
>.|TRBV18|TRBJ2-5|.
TGTGCCAGCTCACCCAACCGGGGAAGTGGCCAAGAGACCCAGTACTTC
CASSPNRGSGQETQYF
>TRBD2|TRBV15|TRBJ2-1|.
TGTGCCACCAGCCTAGCGGGGGACCCTTACAATGAGCAGTTCTTC
CATSLAGDPYNEQFF
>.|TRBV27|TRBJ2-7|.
TGTGCCAGCAGTTTACTGGGAGGGGGCGAGCAGTACTTC
CASSLLGGGEQYF
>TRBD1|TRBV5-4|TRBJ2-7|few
TGTGCCAGCAGCCGTCCTGGACAGGGTAGAATCGAGCAGTACTTC
CASSRPGQGRIEQYF
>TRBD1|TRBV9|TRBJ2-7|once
TGTGCCAGCAGCGCTTTGGACAGGCCTCTCTACGAGCAGTACTTC
CASSALDRPLYEQYF
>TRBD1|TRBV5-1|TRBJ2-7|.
TGCGCCAGCAGAGACAGGGACAGCTCCTACGAGCAGTACTTC
CASRDRDSSYEQYF
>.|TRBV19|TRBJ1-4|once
TGTGCCAGTAGTATGGACGCGGTTCTTAATGAAAAACTGTTTTTT
CASSMDAVLNEKLFF
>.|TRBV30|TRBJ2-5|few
TGTGCCTGGAGTGTCAGCGGGGAGACCCAGTACTTC
CAWSVSGETQYF
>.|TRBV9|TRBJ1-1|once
TGTGCCAGCAGCAGTGACACGAACACTGAAGCTTTCTTT
CASSSDTNTEAFF
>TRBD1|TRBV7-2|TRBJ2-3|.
TGTGCCAGCAGAGTCCGAGACAGGGTCTTGGGAACAGATACGCAGTATTTT
CASRVRDRVLGTDTQYF
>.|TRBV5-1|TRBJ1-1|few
TGCGCCAGCAGCTTGGACACCATGAACACTGAAGCTTTCTTT
CASSLDTMNTEAFF
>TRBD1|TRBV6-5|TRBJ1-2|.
TGTGCCAGCAGTTATAGGGACAGGGGGCCCGCCTGGACCTTC
CASSYRDRGPAWTF
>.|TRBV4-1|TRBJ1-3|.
TGCGCCAGCAGCCAGGGCCTAAACTCTGGAAACACCATATATTTT
CASSQGLNSGNTIYF
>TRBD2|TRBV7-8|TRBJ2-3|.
TGTGCCAGCAGCCCCGGACTAGCGGGAAACACAGATACGCAGTATTTT
CASSPGLAGNTDTQYF
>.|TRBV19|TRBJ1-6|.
TGTGCCAGTAGTATAGATCTGCAGGGATTCAGTGATAATTCACCCCTCCACTTT
CASSIDLQGFSDNSPLHF
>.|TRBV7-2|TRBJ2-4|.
TGTGCCAGCAGCTCCGGACAGCTTCTAGCCAAAAACATTCAGTACTTC
CASSSGQLLAKNIQYF
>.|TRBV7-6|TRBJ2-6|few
TGTGCCAGCAGCGGACTGAGGGCCAACGTCCTGACTTTC
CASSGLRANVLTF
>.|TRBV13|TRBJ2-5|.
TGTGCCAGCAGCCTTTCAGAGACCCAGTACTTC
CASSLSETQYF
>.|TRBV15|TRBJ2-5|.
TGTGCCACCAGCAGAGATTTAGGGGGGGCTGGGAGTTGGGAGACCCAGTACTTC
CATSRDLGGAGSWETQYF
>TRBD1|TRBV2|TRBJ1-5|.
TGTGCCAGCAAAAAGACAGGGCCTAATCAGCCCCAGCATTTT
CASKKTGPNQPQHF
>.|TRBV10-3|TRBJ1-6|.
TGTGCCATCAGAAACTGGAATTGGGATTCACCCCTCCACTTT
CAIRNWNWDSPLHF